Listed here are 21 T cell receptor beta chains from one sample, sequenced in a study of glioma-infiltrating T cells listed by TCRdb under 2016. The instrument given in TCRdb is Illumina MiSeq. The iRepertoire nested amplicon-rescue multiplex PCR (arm-PCR) platform was used to amplify TCR alpha and beta CDR3 regions from RNA. Through fastp at Q25 and MiXCR, TCRdb rebuilt clones from the public reads, retaining in-frame beta chains. Identical CDR3 proteins give one entry, which carries the most common genes and DNA. The sample table holds about 180,000 distinct CDR3 sequences, of which about 46% were seen once. The ten largest clones represent 5.2% of the sample. Sequencing was done on a sample of glioma tissue, nonneoplastic brain tissue, or PBMCs (not recorded which). The source is a human donor with low-grade glioma or glioblastoma, undergoing nonglioma brain surgery, or in good health (not recorded which).

This clonotype was seen repeatedly, ten times or more. The chain joins TRBV25-1 to TRBJ2-3; D might be TRBD1 (6 bases). V lost 3 bases and J 6 bases, leaving 13 bases between the germline ends. The CDR3 is made up of 14 amino acids. Per the germline V gene, CDR1 is MGHDK and CDR2 is SYGVNS. CDR3 nucleotides: TGTGCCAGCAGTGACTACAGGGAAGTGGATACGCAGTATTTT. Translated: CASSDYREVDTQYF. The full variable domain, its missing parts supplied by reference TRBV25-1 and TRBJ2-3, is EADIYQTPRYLVIGTGKKITLECSQTMGHDKMYWYQQDPGMELHLIHYSYGVNSTEKGDLSSESTVSRIRTEHFPLTLESARPSHTSQYLCASSDYREVDTQYFGPGTRLTVL.

With regard to this clonotype: A single base separates this from a much larger clone, so it may be a read error. The chain is built from TRBV20-1 and TRBJ2-5; no firm D call. Germline CDR1 and CDR2: DFQATT and SNEGSKA (reference sequence). This CDR3 region has 15 residues. As DNA, the CDR3 is TGCAGTGCTAGAGATAGCTCAGACGGGCAAGAGACCGAGTACTTC. It encodes CSARDSSDGQETEYF.

This clonotype was seen ten or more times. The chain is built from TRBV2 and TRBJ1-2, with D hard to call. Germline loops: CDR1 SNHLY, CDR2 FYNNEI. The CDR3 sequence is 13 residues long. CDR3 DNA sequence: TGTGCTCCAAGGAAAGGTATTAACTATGGCTACACCTTC. It yields the protein CAPRKGINYGYTF.

Many counts were recorded for this clonotype. The V call is TRBV7-9, the J call TRBJ1-3; D remains ambiguous. The V gene lost 5 bases and the J gene lost 4 bases, with 12 bases spanning the gap. The CDR3 length is 14 residues. Germline V gene lookup returns CDR1 SEHNR and CDR2 FQNEAQ (reference sequence). CDR3 sequence reads: CASSPHEFGNTIYF. CDR3 DNA: TGTGCCAGCAGCCCCCACGAGTTCGGAAACACCATATATTTT.

About this clonotype itself: The junction differs from germline at one of its ends, possibly a read error. V usage is TRBV2 and J usage is TRBJ2-1; 14 bases map to TRBD2. The CDR3 runs 16 residues. Germline CDR1 reads SNHLY; CDR2 reads FYNNEI. As DNA, the CDR3 is TGTGCCACAGGGACTAGCGGGAGAGCCAGAGTTGATGAGCAGTCCTTC. This encodes CATGTSGRARVDEQSF.

This chain joins TRBV2 and TRBJ2-3; D perhaps matches TRBD1 (5 bases). Germline V gives CDR1 SNHLY, CDR2 FYNNEI. The CDR3 covers 14 residues. DNA of the CDR3: TGTGACAGACAACCCGAGCAGGGCATAGATACGCAGTATTTT. It translates to CDRQPEQGIDTQYF.

This clonotype was seen at least ten times. The chain recombines TRBV20-1 with TRBJ1-1; D is uncertain. From germline, CDR1 is DFQATT and CDR2 SNEGSKA (reference sequence). V lost 6 bases to trimming and J lost 4 bases, with 15 bases between them. The CDR3 has 13 residues. The CDR3 DNA follows: TGCAGTGCCCAAGGTCGGTATCCCACTGAAGCTTTCTTT. Its protein product is CSAQGRYPTEAFF.

The sample holds a few counts of this clonotype. The V and J genes are TRBV2 and TRBJ2-5; 7 bases agree with TRBD2. The CDR3 runs to 12 residues. Germline lookup yields CDR1 SNHLY and CDR2 FYNNEI. V shed 8 bases and J 5 bases; nucleotides not matched to a gene: 5. CDR3 coding DNA: TGTGCCAGCGCGGGAGTCCCCGAGACCCAGTACTTC. Its protein is CASAGVPETQYF.

This clonotype was counted only a few times. J is TRBJ1-2 and V is TRBV9, with D maybe TRBD1 (5 bases). The CDR3 is 14 residues long. V lost 0 bases and J 13 bases, leaving 19 bases between the germline ends. Germline V CDR1 and CDR2: SGDLS, YYNGEE. The CDR3 nucleotides are TGTGCCAGCAGCGTAGCTCCAGACAGATCGATTTTCACCTTC. Its protein is CASSVAPDRSIFTF.

With respect to this clonotype: A much larger clonotype is one base distant, so this may be a read error. In DNA form, the CDR3 reads TGTGCCAGCAGAGAAGGGGTTAACTATGGCTACACCTTC. This encodes CASREGVNYGYTF. The chain uses TRBV3-1 and TRBJ1-2; tentatively, D is TRBD1 (5 bases). The CDR3 length is 13 residues. CDR1 is LGHDT and CDR2 is YNNKEL in the germline V gene (reference sequence). V shed 6 bases and J shed 1 base, with 9 bases lying between them.

This clonotype was seen repeatedly, ten times or more. V gene TRBV27 combines with J gene TRBJ1-6; D ambiguous. This CDR3 contains 15 residues. The V end was cut by 7 bases, the J end by 4 bases, with 14 bases between. CDR1 is MNHEY, CDR2 SMNVEV, per germline (reference sequence). DNA of the CDR3: TGTGCCAGCACCCAGACGGGATCGTATAATTCACCCCTCCACTTT. Amino acids: CASTQTGSYNSPLHF.

With respect to this clonotype: At one of its ends the junction is not consistent with the germline gene, which may arise from a read error. V usage is TRBV7-2 and J usage is TRBJ2-7; possible D gene TRBD2, 5 bases. The length of the CDR3 is 12 residues. Germline V gene data show CDR1 as SGHTA and CDR2 as FQGNSA. The CDR3 DNA follows: TGCGCCGGCAGCTTACTAGGCTACGAGCAGTACTTC. As protein: CAGSLLGYEQYF. Full variable domain (rest looked up from reference TRBV7-2 and TRBJ2-7): GAGVSQSPSNKVTEKGKDVELRCDPISGHTALYWYRQSLGQGLEFLIYFQGNSAPDKSGLPSDRFSAERTGGSVSTLTIQRTQQEDSAVYLCAGSLLGYEQYFGPGTRLTVT.

As concerns this clonotype: An end of the junction does not agree with germline; a read error may underlie this. V and J are TRBV6-1 and TRBJ2-3, with no clear D. Germline values: CDR1 MNHNS, CDR2 SASEGT. The CDR3 has 15 residues. Written as DNA, the CDR3 is TGTGCCAGCGGTGAAGCGCCCTGGAGCACAGATACGCGGTATTTT. It encodes CASGEAPWSTDTRYF.

This clonotype occurred a few times. A much more abundant neighbour one base away suggests this may be a read error. The rearrangement joins TRBV6-2 or TRBV6-3 to TRBJ2-7, with D tentatively TRBD2 (6 bases). The V and J ends lost 5 bases and 7 bases respectively, with 21 bases between them. In germline, CDR1 is MNHEY, CDR2 SVGEGT. The CDR3 covers 15 residues. The CDR3 reads CASSRLDLIKIEQYF. The CDR3 DNA reads TGTGCCAGCAGTCGACTAGACTTGATAAAGATTGAGCAGTACTTC.

This clonotype was counted many times. The chain links TRBV6-6 to TRBJ2-1, with D perhaps matching TRBD2 (6 bases). The CDR3 spans 14 residues. Per germline, CDR1 MNHNY and CDR2 SVGAGI (reference sequence). V lost 2 bases and J 7 bases, leaving 12 bases between the germline ends. Written as DNA, the CDR3 is TGTGCCAGCAGTTACAGGGCGGGGTGGAATGAGCAGTTCTTC. It yields the protein CASSYRAGWNEQFF.

Concerning this clonotype: Being one base from a much bigger clone, this may be a read error. V usage is TRBV7-2 and J usage is TRBJ2-2, with a weak D call TRBD2 (6 bases). Germline CDR1 and CDR2: SGHTA and FQGNSA. CDR3 length: 15 residues. V dropped 2 bases and J dropped 3 bases, with 10 bases sitting between them. The chain's CDR3 is CASSLQGGDTGELFF. The CDR3 coding sequence is TGTGCCAGCAGCTTACAGGGCGGGGACACCGGGGAGCTGTTTTTT. Variable domain in full (rest from reference TRBV7-2 and TRBJ2-2): GAGVSQSPSNKVTEKGKDVELRCDPISGHTALYWYRQSLGQGLEFLIYFQGNSAPDKSGLPSDRFSAERTGGSVSTLTIQRTQQEDSAVYLCASSLQGGDTGELFFGEGSRLTVL.

This clonotype turned up a few times. The chain recombines TRBV19 with TRBJ1-2; TRBD1 agrees at 11 bases. With V trimmed by 9 bases and J by 8 bases, 8 bases remained unmatched. Germline CDR1 and CDR2: LNHDA and SQIVND (reference sequence). The CDR3 extends over 13 amino acids. In DNA form, the CDR3 reads TGTGCCAGCAACCGGGACAGGGGGTTCGGCTACACCTTC. Encoded protein: CASNRDRGFGYTF.

The chain is built from TRBV24-1 and TRBJ2-3; the D gene is possibly TRBD2 (7 bases). With 0 bases removed from V and 9 bases from J, the gap between germline ends came to 18 bases. Germline assignment: CDR1 KGHDR and CDR2 SFDVKD. The CDR3 runs to 16 residues. CDR3 sequence (DNA): TGTGCCACCAGTGATTTGCGCTTCGGGGGGCGAGACACGCAGTATTTT. Its translation: CATSDLRFGGRDTQYF.

The CDR3 spells CASRSGEGTDTQYF. In DNA form, the CDR3 reads TGTGCCAGCAGATCCGGGGAAGGAACAGATACGCAGTATTTT. The rearrangement links TRBV12-3 or TRBV12-4 to TRBJ2-3, with D perhaps TRBD2 (5 bases). V lost 6 bases and J 3 bases, leaving 13 bases between the germline ends. The CDR3 spans 14 residues.

Details on this clonotype: A much larger clone lies a single base off, so this may be a read error. The V gene is TRBV27, the J gene TRBJ1-5; D might be TRBD1 (5 bases). The CDR3 is 15 residues long. V was pared by 5 bases and J by 1 base, with 12 bases between. Germline CDR1 is MNHEY and CDR2 is SMNVEV (reference sequence). CDR3 coding DNA: TGTGCCAGCAGTATGGACTGGGGGAGCAATCAGCCCCAGCATTTT. Translation gives CASSMDWGSNQPQHF.

This clonotype was observed at least ten times. The chain combines TRBV6-1 with TRBJ2-2, with TRBD1 matching 9 bases. J gave up 7 bases and V 5 bases, and 5 bases lay outside the gene matches. The CDR3 is 14 residues long. Germline lookup yields CDR1 MNHNS and CDR2 SASEGT. The CDR3 region is CASSRDREVGELFF. Written as DNA, the CDR3 is TGTGCCAGCAGTAGGGACAGGGAAGTCGGGGAGCTGTTTTTT.